The next 17 T cell receptor beta chains were all read from a single sample in a study of vaccination and CD4 T cells after COVID-19. The antigens for these receptors are not known. The sample's treatment: 10-day PBMC culture with coronavirus spike peptide pools or control peptides (ViraFEST assay). Sequencing of DNA taken from cultured CD4+ T cells relied on the Oncomine TCR Beta short-read assay. One entry per CDR3 protein, called by TCRdb with MiXCR from the PCR reads. The table records fewer than 20,000 distinct CDR3 sequences, around 52% of them present only once. The source material was CD4+ T cells from blood, cultured in vitro, sampled before SARS-CoV-2 vaccination. These receptors all stem from a human donor who had recovered from COVID-19.

V usage is TRBV28 and J usage is TRBJ1-2; D call uncertain. V shed 3 bases and J shed 8 bases, with 16 bases lying between them. CDR1 is MDHEN and CDR2 is SYDVKM in the germline V gene. The CDR3 extends over 14 amino acids. For the CDR3, the DNA is TGTGCCAGCAGTTTTAGGAGGAGTGGCGGAGGCTACACCTTC. Its protein is CASSFRRSGGGYTF.

This clonotype was counted only a few times. The chain has TRBV2 and TRBJ1-5; D is unresolved. The CDR3 consists of 14 residues. V lost 11 bases to trimming and J lost 2 bases, with 16 bases between them. Germline V gene lookup returns CDR1 SNHLY and CDR2 FYNNEI. CDR3 region: CACNTFGGNQPQHF. The CDR3 nucleotides read TGTGCCTGCAATACCTTTGGAGGCAATCAGCCCCAGCATTTT.

The chain has TRBV6-1 and TRBJ1-5; D unresolved. The germline V gene has CDR1 MNHNS and CDR2 SASEGT. CDR3 length: 15 residues. V was clipped by 4 bases and J by 0 bases, with 10 bases between them. Here the CDR3 reads CASSGVSNSNQPQHF. Written as DNA, the CDR3 is TGTGCCAGCAGTGGTGTTTCCAATAGCAATCAGCCCCAGCATTTT.

The chain has TRBV20-1 and TRBJ2-5, with D possibly being TRBD1 (5 bases). Trimming removed 3 bases at V and 5 bases at J, with 19 bases between. Germline lookup yields CDR1 DFQATT and CDR2 SNEGSKA (reference sequence). The CDR3 is made up of 15 amino acids. For the CDR3, the DNA is TGCAGTGCTAGGGGGCCTACAGGCCGGCGGGAGACCCAGTACTTC. As protein: CSARGPTGRRETQYF.

The gene calls are TRBV4-3 and TRBJ2-1; 8 nucleotides agree with TRBD2. The germline CDR1 and CDR2 sequences are LGHNA and YSLEER. V was clipped by 0 bases and J by 1 base; unmatched bases: 8. CDR3 length equals 18 residues. CDR3 sequence: CASSQDLPAGVSYNEQFF. CDR3 in DNA: TGCGCCAGCAGCCAAGATCTCCCAGCGGGAGTTTCCTACAATGAGCAGTTCTTC.

The CDR3 DNA reads as TGCAGTGCTATACGGACAGGGCGAGACACCATATATTTT. It yields the protein CSAIRTGRDTIYF. The chain combines TRBV20-1 with TRBJ1-3; 8 bases are shared with TRBD1. The germline CDR1 and CDR2 sequences are DFQATT and SNEGSKA (reference sequence). J lost 8 bases, V lost 4 bases, and 7 bases had no gene match. The CDR3 is made up of 13 amino acids.

The V and J genes are TRBV20-1 and TRBJ1-1; no clear D. The CDR3 spans 13 residues. Germline V CDR1 and CDR2: DFQATT, SNEGSKA (reference sequence). V was trimmed by 5 bases and J by 2 bases, leaving 12 bases between them. The CDR3 reads CSAGWRPNTEAFF. The CDR3, as DNA: TGCAGTGCTGGTTGGAGACCAAACACTGAAGCTTTCTTT.

This clonotype occurred a few times. The chain recombines TRBV20-1 with TRBJ1-6; 8 bases fit TRBD1. CDR1 is DFQATT, CDR2 SNEGSKA, per germline (reference sequence). V gave up 7 bases and J gave up 0 bases; unmatched junction bases: 8. The CDR3 length is 16 residues. CDR3 DNA: TGCAGTGTTCGGACAGGGCAATTCTCCTATAATTCACCCCTCCACTTT. Translating it yields CSVRTGQFSYNSPLHF.

The chain uses TRBV19 and TRBJ2-7, with D perhaps being TRBD1 or TRBD2 (5 bases each). V lost 4 bases, J lost 2 bases, and 12 bases lay in between. The CDR3 loop spans 14 amino acids. CDR1 and CDR2 (germline): LNHDA, SQIVND (reference sequence). CDR3 protein: CASSRGTDPYEQYF. As DNA, the CDR3 is TGTGCCAGTAGTAGGGGGACCGATCCCTACGAGCAGTACTTC.

This chain links TRBV14 with TRBJ1-1; no clear D. The V end lost 3 bases, the J end lost 1 base, and 6 bases lay between the germline ends. CDR3 length: 13 amino acids. Germline V gives CDR1 SGHDN, CDR2 FVKESK. The CDR3 loop reads CASSQGRNTEAFF. CDR3 coding DNA: TGTGCCAGCAGCCAGGGTCGGAACACTGAAGCTTTCTTT.

CDR3 residues: CASSLALGANYGYTF. The CDR3 DNA reads TGTGCCAGCAGCTTAGCGCTCGGGGCTAACTATGGCTACACCTTC. The rearrangement joins TRBV7-9 to TRBJ1-2; D gene ambiguous. V lost 0 bases and J lost 0, with 8 bases in between. The germline V gene has CDR1 SEHNR and CDR2 FQNEAQ (reference sequence). This CDR3 is 15 amino acids long.

The CDR3 spells CASSPRGGNEKLFF. The CDR3 DNA is TGTGCCAGCAGCCCGCGAGGGGGGAATGAAAAACTGTTTTTT. The V and J genes are TRBV7-2 and TRBJ1-4; TRBD1 might be the D (6 bases). The CDR3 has 14 amino acids. Germline lookup yields CDR1 SGHTA and CDR2 FQGNSA. The ends were cut back, 5 bases at V and 5 bases at J, with 12 bases in the middle.

This clonotype was found a few times. This rearrangement joins TRBV6-1 to TRBJ1-2, with D uncertain. This CDR3 spans 14 amino acids. CDR1 and CDR2 from the germline V gene are MNHNS and SASEGT. V was cut by 8 bases and J by 1 base, with 14 bases left in between. CDR3 bases: TGTGCCAGCGCGGAACGGATTAGTAACTATGGCTACACCTTC. Residues: CASAERISNYGYTF.

V usage is TRBV7-9 and J usage is TRBJ1-1, with D unresolved. The CDR3 has 12 amino acids. The germline CDR1 and CDR2 sequences are SEHNR and FQNEAQ (reference sequence). Trimming pared 3 bases from V and 1 base from J, leaving 3 bases between. The CDR3 spells CASSFQNTEAFF. In DNA form, the CDR3 reads TGTGCCAGCAGCTTCCAGAACACTGAAGCTTTCTTT.

V gene TRBV6-1 combines with J gene TRBJ2-1, with a tentative D call TRBD1 (5 bases). The CDR3 covers 15 residues. Germline V gives CDR1 MNHNS, CDR2 SASEGT. The ends were cut back, 5 bases at V and 4 bases at J, with 15 bases in the middle. CDR3 sequence (DNA): TGTGCCAGCAGTACCAGGGCCTCCGTTTACAATGAGCAGTTCTTC. This translates into CASSTRASVYNEQFF.

J is TRBJ1-1 and V is TRBV6-2 or TRBV6-3; 9 positions agree with TRBD1. V trimming: 4 bases; J trimming: 5 bases; junction bases outside the gene matches: 2. The CDR3 covers 13 residues. Per the germline V gene, CDR1 is MNHEY and CDR2 is SVGEGT. The CDR3 sequence is CASSWGQGTEAFF. The CDR3 DNA follows: TGTGCCAGCAGTTGGGGACAGGGAACTGAAGCTTTCTTT.

This clonotype was picked up a small number of times. The gene calls are TRBV6-5 and TRBJ2-3; D possibly corresponds to TRBD2 (6 bases). Trimming shortened V by 2 bases and J by 3 bases, and 15 bases separated the two germline ends. Germline values: CDR1 MNHEY, CDR2 SVGAGI. This CDR3 region has 16 residues. CDR3 coding DNA: TGTGCCAGCAGTTACGGGAAGGGACTTCTGACAGATACGCAGTATTTT. Translating gives CASSYGKGLLTDTQYF.